The rows below give T cell receptor beta chains drawn from one sample of a study of blood T cell repertoires in COVID-19. Some clones are missing from TCRdb's copy, which holds only in-frame ones; the method was immunoSEQ multiplex PCR. The top ten clones hold more than 0.85% of a sample with fewer than 500,000 clones, approximately 87% of them seen once. The source material was PBMCs or T cells enriched from blood (not recorded which). The source of these receptors is a woman aged 25 to 39 with acute COVID-19. Each CDR3 is given with its conserved first and last residue. The order of the fields is clone size, J gene, CDR3 length, D gene, V gene, CDR3 DNA, CDR3 protein. A D gene is named only where the DNA matches it firmly. Expanded clones get a size class; other rows say once, few or many, or leave the size out.

-,TRBJ2-7,15,-,TRBV5-4,TGTGCCAGCAGCTTTTTGGGGGGGGGCTTCGACGAGCAGTACTTC,CASSFLGGGFDEQYF
-,TRBJ1-5,17,TRBD1,TRBV24-1,TGTGCCACCAGTGATTCCGGACAGGGAGGGGACTATCAGCCCCAGCATTTT,CATSDSGQGGDYQPQHF
-,TRBJ2-1,12,-,TRBV29-1,TGCAGCGCCGGAACGGGGTACAATGAGCAGTTCTTC,CSAGTGYNEQFF
once,TRBJ1-1,13,TRBD1,TRBV27,TGTGCCAGCTGGGGACAGGGGGTGTCCGTGGCTTTCTTT,CASWGQGVSVAFF
-,TRBJ2-1,14,-,TRBV7-8,TGTGCCAGCACCCGGGACACTACCTACAATGAGCAGTTCTTC,CASTRDTTYNEQFF
-,TRBJ1-2,12,-,TRBV20-1,TGCAGTGCTAGTCTCCCAGGGGATGGCTACACCTTC,CSASLPGDGYTF
-,TRBJ2-4,19,TRBD1,TRBV7-2,TGTGCCAGCAGCTTAGTAACGACAGGGGTCGGAGAATCCAAAAACATTCAGTACTTC,CASSLVTTGVGESKNIQYF
-,TRBJ2-1,15,TRBD2,TRBV19,TGTGCCAGTAGCCACGGGACTAGCGGGGGCAATGAGCAGTTCTTC,CASSHGTSGGNEQFF
-,TRBJ1-3,15,TRBD1,TRBV24-1,TGTGCCACCAGTGACTCCGGGACAGCCGGAAACACCATATATTTT,CATSDSGTAGNTIYF
-,TRBJ1-2,15,TRBD1,TRBV7-6,TGTGCCAGCAGCTTGGGGACAGGGGCTGTCTATGGCTACACCTTC,CASSLGTGAVYGYTF
once,TRBJ1-1,14,-,TRBV6-4,TGTGCCAGCAGTGTTGGGGGCTTCGACACTGAAGCTTTCTTT,CASSVGGFDTEAFF
-,TRBJ2-1,15,-,TRBV6-5,TGTGCCAGCAGTAGCGGGCGACAGACCTACAATGAGCAGTTCTTC,CASSSGRQTYNEQFF
-,TRBJ1-2,14,-,TRBV2,TGTGCCAGCAGTGCCCTACAGGGTGGAGATGGCTACACCTTC,CASSALQGGDGYTF
-,TRBJ1-2,17,-,TRBV4-1,TGCGCCAGCAGCCAAAGACTGAGACAGGAGCTGCCTTATGGCTACACCTTC,CASSQRLRQELPYGYTF
-,TRBJ2-5,15,-,TRBV6-5,TGTGCCAGCAGTTATACCGAGGAGGGGCAAGAGACCCAGTACTTC,CASSYTEEGQETQYF
-,TRBJ1-1,14,-,TRBV14,TGTGCCAGCAGCCAAGACACAGTGTACACTGAAGCTTTCTTT,CASSQDTVYTEAFF
-,TRBJ2-7,16,TRBD2,TRBV18,TGTGCCAGCTCAAGGACTAGCGGGGGGTCCGCATACGAGCAGTACTTC,CASSRTSGGSAYEQYF
-,TRBJ2-1,12,TRBD2,TRBV7-3,TGTGCCAGCAGCTTCCCGGGGGGTGAGCAGTTCTTC,CASSFPGGEQFF
-,TRBJ1-2,13,-,TRBV10-1,TGCGCCAGCAGCGCGGTTACGGGGTATGGCTACACCTTC,CASSAVTGYGYTF
-,TRBJ2-7,19,TRBD2,TRBV10-3,TGTGCCATCAGTCCGAACGCGGGACTAGCGGGGGCGAGCTCCTACGAGCAGTACTTC,CAISPNAGLAGASSYEQYF
-,TRBJ1-2,15,TRBD1,TRBV4-2,TGTGCCAGCAGCCAGCCCGGGACAGCTAACTATGGCTACACCTTC,CASSQPGTANYGYTF
-,TRBJ2-1,15,-,TRBV7-6,TGTGCCAGCAGCTTAGGGGGGGGCCCCTACAATGAGCAGTTCTTC,CASSLGGGPYNEQFF
-,TRBJ1-1,12,-,TRBV11-2,TGTGCCAGCAGCTATCAGGGATACGAAGCTTTCTTT,CASSYQGYEAFF
many,TRBJ2-7,12,-,TRBV6-5,TGTGCCAGGCTCGGGACTCGCTACGAGCAGTACTTC,CARLGTRYEQYF
once,TRBJ1-3,16,-,TRBV19,TGTGCCAGTAGTCGGGAGCATCGTTTCTCTGGAAACACCATATATTTT,CASSREHRFSGNTIYF
-,TRBJ1-5,17,-,TRBV6-2/TRBV6-3,TGTGCCAGCACCCCAGAACAGGGTTGGTATAGCAATCAGCCCCAGCATTTT,CASTPEQGWYSNQPQHF
-,TRBJ1-2,14,TRBD1,TRBV6-5,TGTGCCAGCAGACCCCCGGGACAGGGCCATGGCTACACCTTC,CASRPPGQGHGYTF
-,TRBJ1-2,18,TRBD1,TRBV4-2,TGTGCCAGCAGCCAAAAGGGACAGGGGGCGAGGGGTAACTATGGCTACACCTTC,CASSQKGQGARGNYGYTF
-,TRBJ2-1,10,-,TRBV29-1,TGCAGCGTCCTGAGGGGGGAGCAGTTCTTC,CSVLRGEQFF
-,TRBJ1-4,14,-,TRBV3-1/TRBV3-2,TGTGCCAGCAGCCCTACAGGGATCGGCGAAAAACTGTTTTTT,CASSPTGIGEKLFF
-,TRBJ2-3,17,-,TRBV5-1,TGCGCCAGCAGGGGACGGGGGGCTCTACTGGGCACAGATACGCAGTATTTT,CASRGRGALLGTDTQYF
-,TRBJ2-3,12,-,TRBV10-1,TGCGCCAGCAGTGCGTACACAGATACGCAGTATTTT,CASSAYTDTQYF
-,TRBJ2-2,16,-,TRBV11-3,TGTGCCAGCAGCTTAGCGGGGGGCCGGGACACCGGGGAGCTGTTTTTT,CASSLAGGRDTGELFF
-,TRBJ2-1,14,-,TRBV6-5,TGTGCCAGCAGGACCCTAGCGAAGGGTAATGAGCAGTTCTTC,CASRTLAKGNEQFF
-,TRBJ2-1,18,TRBD2,TRBV9,TGTGCCAGCAGCGTAGAACTAGCGGGGATTGCCTCCTACAATGAGCAGTTCTTC,CASSVELAGIASYNEQFF
-,TRBJ1-1,13,-,TRBV19,TGTGCCAGTAGTATAAGAGGTTGGTCAGAAGCTTTCTTT,CASSIRGWSEAFF
once,TRBJ1-1,13,-,TRBV9,TGTGCCAGCAGCGTTCAGGGAGGCACTGAAGCTTTCTTT,CASSVQGGTEAFF
few,TRBJ2-3,16,TRBD1,TRBV24-1,TGTGCCACCAGTGGGTCCGGGACAGTAATCACAGATACGCAGTATTTT,CATSGSGTVITDTQYF
-,TRBJ1-1,11,-,TRBV12-5,TGTGCTAGTGGTCCCAGAGGCGAAGCTTTCTTT,CASGPRGEAFF
-,TRBJ1-2,13,-,TRBV12-3/TRBV12-4,TGTGCCAGCAGTCGGACACCCATCTATGGCTACACCTTC,CASSRTPIYGYTF
few,TRBJ1-1,14,TRBD1,TRBV6-2/TRBV6-3,TGTGCCAGCAGTTTGATGACAGGGAGCACTGAAGCTTTCTTT,CASSLMTGSTEAFF
-,TRBJ2-7,13,TRBD2,TRBV6-5,TGTGCCAGCAGAAGGACTAGCGCGTACGAGCAGTACTTC,CASRRTSAYEQYF
-,TRBJ2-1,15,TRBD1,TRBV27,TGTGCCAGCAGTTTAGGACAGGGGAGGATCAATGAGCAGTTCTTC,CASSLGQGRINEQFF
once,TRBJ2-1,15,-,TRBV24-1,TGTGCCACCAGTGATTTCCAGGCCTCCTACAATGAGCAGTTCTTC,CATSDFQASYNEQFF